This T cell receptor (beta chain) was recovered during a study of T cell repertoires in cytomegalovirus infection. Study-wide results and limits: Using cumulative public TCR beta family frequency, the authors identified those who carried CMV together with the relevant HLA.

A note on this clonotype: Its antigen is as yet unknown.

The V gene's germline CDR1 is DFQATT and CDR2 SNEGSKA (reference sequence). V lost 1 base, J lost 13 bases, and 10 bases stayed unmatched. This CDR3 is 16 amino acids long. TCRdb used MiXCR to reprocess the reads, holding one entry per CDR3 protein. This table has about 160,000 distinct CDR3 sequences, about 15% appearing once. The chain combines TRBV20-1 with TRBJ2-1; 16 nucleotides line up with TRBD2. The sample taken for sequencing was CD8+ T cells from PBMCs. This clonotype was obtained from a human donor in good health (CMV status not recorded). Some clones in this sample may be carry-over from other donors' samples. The CDR3 bases are TGCAGTGCTAGAGGCTCGGGACTAGCGGGAGGGCGGCGACAGTTCTTC. Residues: CSARGSGLAGGRRQFF.